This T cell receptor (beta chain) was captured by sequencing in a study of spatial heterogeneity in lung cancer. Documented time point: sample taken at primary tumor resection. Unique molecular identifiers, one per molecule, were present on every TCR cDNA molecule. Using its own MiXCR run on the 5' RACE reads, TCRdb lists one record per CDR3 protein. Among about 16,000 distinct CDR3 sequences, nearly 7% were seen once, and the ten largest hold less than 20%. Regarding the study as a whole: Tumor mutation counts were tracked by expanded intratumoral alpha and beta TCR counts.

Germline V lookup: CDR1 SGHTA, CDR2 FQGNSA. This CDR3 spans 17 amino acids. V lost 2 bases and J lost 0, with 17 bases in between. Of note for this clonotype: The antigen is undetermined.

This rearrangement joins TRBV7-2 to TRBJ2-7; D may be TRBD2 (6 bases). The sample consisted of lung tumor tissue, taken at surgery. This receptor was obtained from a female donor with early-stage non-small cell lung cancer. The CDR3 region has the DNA TGTGCCAGCAGCTTAATGGCGGGGATTACAAGCTCCTACGAGCAGTACTTC. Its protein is CASSLMAGITSSYEQYF.